In its sample, the clone carrying this T cell receptor beta chain was seen many times. These data originate in a study of low-dose radiotherapy and immunotherapy resistance in tumors. CDR1 and CDR2 (germline): DFQATT, SNEGSKA (reference sequence). The CDR3 runs 12 residues. Trimming removed 6 bases from V and 8 bases from J, with 13 bases in between. TCR amplification ran 15 to 25 PCR cycles using constant-region and V-primer adapter primers. TCRdb re-called the reads with MiXCR, one entry per CDR3 protein. Of roughly 46,000 distinct CDR3 sequences listed, 12% are singletons. The time point is: before trial treatment.

The specimen was PBMCs, collected before treatment. The J gene is TRBJ1-4, the V gene TRBV20-1; possible D gene TRBD1, 6 bases. This TCR came from a female donor with ovarian cancer. CDR3 residues: CSAQGWGEKLFF. The DNA of the CDR3 is TGCAGTGCCCAGGGGTGGGGGGAAAAACTGTTTTTT.